This T cell receptor beta chain was identified during a study of cytomegalovirus exposure and HLA in healthy donors. Study results and caveats: Researchers counted approximately 160 TCR beta chains as cytomegalovirus-associated. In a later analysis, HLA-associated TCR beta chains were more clonally expanded than equally common others. Earlier analysis yielded a pattern in which most TCR beta V segments were productive about 90% or about 30% of the time.

The primer mix had 60 Vbeta and 13 Jbeta primers. The table came from immunoSEQ multiplex PCR; TCRdb's copy has only in-frame clones and leaves some out. The sample includes about 280,000 clones, around 90% of them seen just once. V dropped 2 bases and J dropped 6; count of bases not matched to a gene: 8. The germline gives CDR1 SGDLS, CDR2 YYNGEE. This CDR3 is 16 amino acids long. This clone was seen just once. Its target is not known. The sequenced material came from PBMCs. The V call is TRBV9, the J call TRBJ1-6, with 7 bases identical to TRBD1. This receptor was identified in a woman aged 18-29 years in good health and CMV-seronegative. CDR3 nucleotide sequence: TGTGCCAGCAGCGTCGGCGAGACAGGGAGTAATTCACCCCTCCACTTT. Translating gives CASSVGETGSNSPLHF.